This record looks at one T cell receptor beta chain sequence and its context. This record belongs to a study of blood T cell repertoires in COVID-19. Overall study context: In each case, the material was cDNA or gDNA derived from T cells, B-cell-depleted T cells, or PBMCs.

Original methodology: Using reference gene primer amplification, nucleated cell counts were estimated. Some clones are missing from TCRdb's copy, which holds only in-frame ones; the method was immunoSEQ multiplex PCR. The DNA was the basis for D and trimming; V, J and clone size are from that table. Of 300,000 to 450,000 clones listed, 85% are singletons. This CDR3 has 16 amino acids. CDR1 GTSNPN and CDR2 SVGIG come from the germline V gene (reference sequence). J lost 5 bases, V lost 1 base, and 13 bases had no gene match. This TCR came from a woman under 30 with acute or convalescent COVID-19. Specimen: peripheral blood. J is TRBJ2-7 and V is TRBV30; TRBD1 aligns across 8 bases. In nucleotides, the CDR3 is TGTGCCTGGAGTGGAGACCGGACAGGGAAAATCAACGAGCAGTACTTC. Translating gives CAWSGDRTGKINEQYF.